A selection of T cell receptor beta chains follows, all from one sample in a study of shared clonotypes between healthy human individuals. Data came from immunoSEQ multiplex PCR; TCRdb stores just in-frame clones and leaves some out. The table lists 190,000 or so clones, 60% to 75% of them singletons. The sequenced sample consisted of memory CD4+ T cells sorted from blood. The receptors were gathered from a man in his thirties or forties in good health. Each CDR3 is given with its conserved first and last residue. Fields, in order: clone size, D gene, V gene, J gene, CDR3 protein, CDR3 DNA. D genes are given only for firm matches. The size of a clone is reported for some rows only, either as once, few or many, or as a class for expanded clones.

.	TRBD2	TRBV25-1	TRBJ2-1	CASSELGLAGGNNEQFF	TGTGCCAGCAGTGAACTGGGGCTAGCGGGAGGGAACAATGAGCAGTTCTTC
once	TRBD2	TRBV29-1	TRBJ2-1	CSVVRYSGDYNEQFF	TGCAGCGTTGTAAGATATAGCGGGGACTACAATGAGCAGTTCTTC
once	.	TRBV18	TRBJ2-7	CASSPRPGNYEQYF	TGTGCCAGCTCACCACGTCCAGGAAACTACGAGCAGTACTTC
.	.	TRBV7-2	TRBJ1-4	CASSKDRRLSNEKLFF	TGTGCCAGCAGCAAAGACAGGAGACTATCTAATGAAAAACTGTTTTTT
.	.	TRBV2	TRBJ1-2	CASSGETGYTF	TGTGCCAGCAGTGGGGAGACTGGCTACACCTTC
.	.	TRBV2	TRBJ2-2	CASSELGIPGELFF	TGTGCCAGCAGTGAATTAGGTATTCCCGGGGAGCTGTTTTTT
.	.	TRBV2	TRBJ1-2	CASCRGLGYGYTF	TGTGCCAGCTGTCGAGGGCTGGGCTATGGCTACACCTTC
.	.	TRBV28	TRBJ1-5	CASSWGLPSNQPQHF	TGTGCCAGCAGTTGGGGCCTTCCAAGCAATCAGCCCCAGCATTTT
.	.	TRBV7-9	TRBJ2-1	CASSSREEQFF	TGTGCCAGCAGTTCCCGGGAGGAGCAGTTCTTC
.	TRBD2	TRBV7-7	TRBJ2-1	CASSPTSETYNEQFF	TGTGCTAGCAGCCCAACTAGCGAAACCTACAATGAGCAGTTCTTC